The T cell receptor (beta chain) described here comes from a study of T cells in women clearing cervical HPV infection. Across the study: Case blood was drawn when the lesion was first found; control blood after infection became undetectable. HLA type stays a possible confounder, typing being limited.

Cervical HPV DNA detected by MY09/MY11 PCR, typed by dot-blot. The CDR3 is made up of 13 amino acids. Per the germline V gene, CDR1 is MNHEY and CDR2 is SVGEGT. The data were produced by immunoSEQ multiplex PCR, yet TCRdb's version contains in-frame clones alone and is incomplete. There are 31,000 or so clones in the sample, with about 4.5% held by the top ten. Worth noting for this clone: The junction and the germline gene differ at one end; a read error may be behind it. The DNA ends 3 residues before the CDR3 does, and the rest of the CDR3 is filled in from the germline J gene. Different DNA sequences within this sample yield the same CDR3.

This clonotype was obtained from a woman between 18 and 75 years old with a cervical HPV16 infection that either progressed to CIN3+ or cleared (not recorded which). This rearrangement joins TRBV6-2 or TRBV6-3 to TRBJ1-3; D is ambiguous. Sequencing was performed on blood buffy coat. CDR3 DNA, as far as it was read: TGTGCCAGTTCTGAGCGGAGAGGAAACACA. This gives the protein CASSERRGNT. Given in full, the CDR3 is CASSERRGNTIYF.